This TCR beta chain was recovered during a study of blood T cell repertoires in COVID-19. Study context: Researchers got acute and convalescent COVID-19 samples from the United States, Italy and Spain. The cDNA or gDNA used as material had been derived from T cells, B-cell-depleted T cells, or PBMCs.

In the authors' workflow: It was from reference gene primer amplification that nucleated cell counts were estimated. Using immunoSEQ multiplex PCR, the repertoire was profiled, and TCRdb retains in-frame clones only, with some absent. Clonal size and the V and J genes are those of that table, whereas D and trimming came from the DNA. Among about 260,000 clones listed, 85% to 90% were seen once. Seattle cases were enrolled at active infection and followed longitudinally. CDR1 is ENHRY, CDR2 SYGVKD, per germline. CDR3 length: 14 residues. Unmatched junction bases numbered 6, after V lost 6 bases and J lost 4 bases.

The rearrangement links TRBV10-3 to TRBJ1-2, with TRBD1 identical over 9 bases. Sequencing used peripheral blood. This clonotype originated in a woman in her fifties or sixties with COVID-19, enrolled during active disease. Written as DNA, the CDR3 is TGTGCCATCAGCGAAGGACAGGGGATCTATGGCTACACCTTC. Encoded protein: CAISEGQGIYGYTF.